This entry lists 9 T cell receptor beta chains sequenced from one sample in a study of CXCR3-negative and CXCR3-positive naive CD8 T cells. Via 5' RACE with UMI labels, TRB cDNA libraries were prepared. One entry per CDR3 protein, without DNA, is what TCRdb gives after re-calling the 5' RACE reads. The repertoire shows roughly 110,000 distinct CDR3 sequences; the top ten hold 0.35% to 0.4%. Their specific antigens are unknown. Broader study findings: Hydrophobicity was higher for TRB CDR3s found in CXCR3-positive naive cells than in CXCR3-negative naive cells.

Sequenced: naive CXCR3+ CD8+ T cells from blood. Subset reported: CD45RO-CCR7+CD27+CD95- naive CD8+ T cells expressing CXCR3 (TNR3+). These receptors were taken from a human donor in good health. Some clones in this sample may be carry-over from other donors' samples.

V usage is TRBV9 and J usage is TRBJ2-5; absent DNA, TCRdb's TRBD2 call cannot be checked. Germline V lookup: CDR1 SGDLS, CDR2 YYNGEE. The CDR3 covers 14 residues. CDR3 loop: CASSLGTFQETQYF.

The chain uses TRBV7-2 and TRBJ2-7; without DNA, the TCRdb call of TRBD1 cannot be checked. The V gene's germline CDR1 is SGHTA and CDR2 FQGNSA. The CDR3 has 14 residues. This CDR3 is CASSLEDRAPEQYF. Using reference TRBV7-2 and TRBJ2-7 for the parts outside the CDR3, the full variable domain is GAGVSQSPSNKVTEKGKDVELRCDPISGHTALYWYRQSLGQGLEFLIYFQGNSAPDKSGLPSDRFSAERTGGSVSTLTIQRTQQEDSAVYLCASSLEDRAPEQYFGPGTRLTVT.

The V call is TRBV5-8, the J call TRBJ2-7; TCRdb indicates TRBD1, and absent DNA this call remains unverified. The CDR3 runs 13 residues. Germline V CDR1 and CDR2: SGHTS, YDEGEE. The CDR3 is CASSFRTGHEQYF.

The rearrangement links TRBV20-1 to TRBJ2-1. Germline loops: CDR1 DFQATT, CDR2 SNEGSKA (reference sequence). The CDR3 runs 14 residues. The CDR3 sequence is CSARSQQTYNEQFF.

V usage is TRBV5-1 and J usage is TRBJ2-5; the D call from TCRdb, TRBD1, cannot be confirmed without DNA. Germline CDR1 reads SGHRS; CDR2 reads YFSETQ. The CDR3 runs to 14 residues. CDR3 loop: CASSLVGQGETQYF.

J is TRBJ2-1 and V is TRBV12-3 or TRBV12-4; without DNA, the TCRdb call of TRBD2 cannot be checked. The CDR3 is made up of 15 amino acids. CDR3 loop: CASSARGGQYNEQFF.

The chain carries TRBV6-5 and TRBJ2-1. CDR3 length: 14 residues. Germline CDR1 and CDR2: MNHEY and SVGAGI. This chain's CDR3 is CASSFLRADNEQFF.

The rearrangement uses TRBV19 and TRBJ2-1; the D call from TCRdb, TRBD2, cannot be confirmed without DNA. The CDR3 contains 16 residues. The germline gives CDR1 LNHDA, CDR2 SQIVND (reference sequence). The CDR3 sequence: CASSPREGPLNNEQFF.

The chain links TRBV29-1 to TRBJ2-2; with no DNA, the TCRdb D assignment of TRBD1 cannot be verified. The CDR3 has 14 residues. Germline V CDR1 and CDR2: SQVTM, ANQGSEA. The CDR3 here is CSVERDSLTGELFF.